A selection of T cell receptor beta chains follows, all from one sample in a study of cytomegalovirus exposure and HLA in healthy donors. Generated by immunoSEQ multiplex PCR, the TCRdb table keeps only in-frame clones and is missing some. Among 150,000 to 200,000 clones, about four fifths were seen once, and the ten largest hold 1.6%. The sequenced sample consisted of PBMCs. The source is a man aged 50 or older in good health and CMV-seronegative. The CDR3 runs from the conserved cysteine through the conserved F or W. The order of the fields is J gene, clone size, V gene, D gene, CDR3 protein, CDR3 DNA. D genes are given only for firm matches. Clone size appears in some rows only: once, few, many, or a class for an expanded clone.

TRBJ2-1 - TRBV13 TRBD1 CANARRDSIGPQFF TGTGCCAACGCACGTCGGGACAGTATTGGTCCGCAGTTCTTC
TRBJ2-7 - TRBV30 TRBD2 CAWNIGTSLREQYF TGTGCCTGGAATATAGGGACTAGCTTACGCGAGCAGTACTTC
TRBJ1-1 once TRBV18 - CASSATAGLDAEAFF TGTGCCAGCTCGGCTACGGCAGGGTTAGACGCTGAAGCTTTCTTT
TRBJ2-4 - TRBV11-1 TRBD2 CASSSPGGLENIQYF TGTGCCAGCAGCTCACCGGGAGGACTAGAAAACATTCAGTACTTC
TRBJ2-7 once TRBV11-3 TRBD1 CASSLDRFSYEQYF TGTGCCAGCAGCTTGGACAGGTTTTCCTACGAGCAGTACTTC
TRBJ1-2 few TRBV2 - CASSEGQTYGYTF TGTGCCAGCAGTGAAGGACAGACCTATGGCTACACCTTC
TRBJ2-7 - TRBV4-3 TRBD2 CASSQDSRGGYEQYF TGCGCCAGCAGCCAAGACTCTCGCGGGGGCTACGAGCAGTACTTC
TRBJ2-7 - TRBV5-1 TRBD1 CASSRQGESYEQYF TGCGCCAGCAGCCGACAGGGGGAGTCCTACGAGCAGTACTTC
TRBJ1-5 - TRBV19 TRBD1 CASSTRTRGRYQPQHF TGTGCCAGTAGTACAAGGACAAGGGGGCGGTATCAGCCCCAGCATTTT
TRBJ1-5 - TRBV12-5 - CASGLRVDQPQHF TGTGCTAGTGGTTTACGGGTTGACCAGCCCCAGCATTTT
TRBJ2-1 - TRBV18 - CASSQTSYNEQFF TGTGCCAGCTCACAGACTAGCTACAATGAGCAGTTCTTC
TRBJ1-1 - TRBV23-1 TRBD1 CASRHQGDTEAFF TGCGCCAGCAGGCACCAGGGGGACACTGAAGCTTTCTTT
TRBJ2-3 - TRBV7-2 - CASSLSSLDTQYF TGTGCCAGCAGCTTGTCGAGCCTTGATACGCAGTATTTT
TRBJ2-2 - TRBV7-3 - CASSVRGSGELFF TGTGCCAGCAGCGTTAGGGGATCCGGGGAGCTGTTTTTT
TRBJ2-7 - TRBV28 TRBD2 CASLTAGLAGVVDEQYF TGTGCCAGCCTTACGGCGGGACTAGCGGGAGTTGTGGACGAGCAGTACTTC
TRBJ2-1 - TRBV6-5 TRBD1 CASSPWTGHIEQFF TGTGCCAGCAGTCCTTGGACAGGACATATCGAGCAGTTCTTC
TRBJ2-1 - TRBV7-3 - CASSLSVPTDEQFF TGTGCCAGCAGCTTAAGTGTTCCTACGGATGAGCAGTTCTTC
TRBJ2-1 - TRBV7-6 - CASSSKQGGGYNEQFF TGTGCCAGCAGCTCCAAACAGGGGGGGGGCTACAATGAGCAGTTCTTC
TRBJ2-6 - TRBV2 TRBD1 CASSAGTGAGANVLTF TGTGCCAGCAGCGCCGGGACAGGGGCCGGGGCCAACGTCCTGACTTTC
TRBJ1-2 - TRBV11-2 TRBD1 CASSGWDREKEDYGYTF TGTGCCAGCAGCGGATGGGACAGGGAGAAGGAGGACTATGGCTACACCTTC
TRBJ1-2 - TRBV6-1 TRBD1 CASIGQGAWGYGYTF TGTGCCAGCATCGGACAGGGGGCGTGGGGCTATGGCTACACCTTC
TRBJ1-2 few TRBV4-3 - CASSQQGYSGYTF TGCGCCAGCAGCCAACAGGGATATAGTGGCTACACCTTC
TRBJ2-1 - TRBV9 TRBD1 CASSVAVKQGEHYNEQFF TGTGCCAGCAGCGTAGCGGTGAAACAGGGGGAACACTACAATGAGCAGTTCTTC
TRBJ2-7 - TRBV9 TRBD1 CASSVEGTGEEQYF TGTGCCAGCAGCGTAGAGGGGACAGGGGAAGAGCAGTACTTC
TRBJ2-4 - TRBV7-9 - CASSLSLAVENIQYF TGTGCCAGCAGCTTAAGTCTGGCCGTTGAAAACATTCAGTACTTC
TRBJ2-7 - TRBV19 TRBD1 CASSRTGTGEQYF TGTGCCAGTAGTAGGACAGGTACGGGCGAGCAGTACTTC
TRBJ1-4 - TRBV6-1 TRBD1 CASRQDRVANEKLFF TGTGCCAGCAGGCAGGACAGGGTGGCTAATGAAAAACTGTTTTTT
TRBJ2-2 - TRBV6-5 TRBD2 CASSYSPSGTGELFF TGTGCCAGCAGTTACTCCCCTAGCGGCACCGGGGAGCTGTTTTTT
TRBJ1-4 - TRBV28 - CASSLRGRGATNEKLFF TGTGCCAGCAGTTTACGGGGTCGGGGAGCAACTAATGAAAAACTGTTTTTT
TRBJ2-5 - TRBV30 TRBD2 CAWGGTGLASMEQYF TGTGCCTGGGGCGGGACGGGACTAGCGTCTATGGAGCAGTACTTC
TRBJ2-7 - TRBV4-2 TRBD1 CASSPTGAHEQYF TGTGCCAGCAGCCCAACAGGGGCCCACGAGCAGTACTTC
TRBJ2-7 - TRBV10-2 - CASSEPEQREYF TGCGCCAGCAGTGAACCAGAACAGAGGGAGTACTTC
TRBJ1-4 - TRBV11-2 - CASTQRGGAGEKLFF TGTGCCAGCACCCAACGGGGGGGGGCCGGTGAAAAACTGTTTTTT
TRBJ1-5 - TRBV5-1 - CASSLASGPNQPQHF TGCGCCAGCAGCTTGGCCAGTGGGCCCAATCAGCCCCAGCATTTT
TRBJ2-4 - TRBV9 - CASSVGLGFDLNIQYF TGTGCCAGCAGCGTGGGACTGGGCTTCGACTTAAACATTCAGTACTTC
TRBJ2-6 few TRBV7-8 - CASSRRTGALSGANVLTF TGTGCCAGCAGCAGACGTACAGGAGCCCTCTCTGGGGCCAACGTCCTGACTTTC
TRBJ2-1 - TRBV6-5 TRBD2 CASSYSTSGGYNEQFF TGTGCCAGCAGTTACTCGACTAGCGGGGGGTACAATGAGCAGTTCTTC
TRBJ1-1 - TRBV2 - CASSKLLEWTEAFF TGTGCCAGCAGCAAGCTTTTGGAGTGGACTGAAGCTTTCTTT
TRBJ2-2 - TRBV7-8 - CASSLIQANTGELFF TGTGCCAGCAGCTTAATCCAGGCGAACACCGGGGAGCTGTTTTTT
TRBJ1-1 few TRBV11-3 - CASSRDTNTEAFF TGTGCCAGCAGCAGGGACACGAACACTGAAGCTTTCTTT
TRBJ2-1 - TRBV10-1 - CASSETRSSYNEQFF TGCGCCAGCAGTGAGACTAGGAGCTCCTACAATGAGCAGTTCTTC
TRBJ2-7 - TRBV19 - CASSIARGDNYEQYF TGTGCCAGTAGTATAGCCAGGGGTGACAACTACGAGCAGTACTTC
TRBJ2-2 few TRBV2 - CASSTQGLGGELFF TGTGCCAGCAGTACCCAGGGGTTGGGCGGGGAGCTGTTTTTT
TRBJ2-5 - TRBV6-6 TRBD1 CASSGRDRGHRETQYF TGTGCCAGCAGTGGTCGGGACAGGGGGCATCGAGAGACCCAGTACTTC
TRBJ2-5 - TRBV2 - CASSLQGLQETQYF TGTGCCAGCAGCCTCCAGGGTCTCCAAGAGACCCAGTACTTC
TRBJ2-5 - TRBV4-3 - CASSQDRGETQYF TGCGCCAGCAGCCAAGATCGAGGGGAGACCCAGTACTTC
TRBJ2-3 - TRBV6-6 - CASRWASTTDTQYF TGTGCCAGCAGATGGGCGAGTACCACAGATACGCAGTATTTT
TRBJ2-2 - TRBV15 - CATRLGRTNTGELFF TGTGCCACCAGGTTGGGCAGGACGAACACCGGGGAGCTGTTTTTT
TRBJ1-2 - TRBV7-2 TRBD1 CASSPPPPGQRDGYTF TGTGCCAGCAGCCCCCCTCCCCCGGGACAGAGGGATGGCTACACCTTC
TRBJ2-5 - TRBV18 - CASSSTGEETQYF TGTGCCAGCTCAAGTACGGGAGAAGAGACCCAGTACTTC
TRBJ1-2 - TRBV7-9 - CASSSRGYGYTF TGTGCCAGCAGCTCGAGAGGGTATGGCTACACCTTC
TRBJ1-4 once TRBV5-4 TRBD1 CASSSADDRVNEKLFF TGTGCCAGCAGCTCTGCGGATGACAGGGTCAATGAAAAACTGTTTTTT
TRBJ2-6 - TRBV5-1 - CASSLASGGAQGANVLTF TGCGCCAGCAGCTTGGCCAGTGGGGGGGCGCAGGGGGCCAACGTCCTGACTTTC
TRBJ1-5 few TRBV6-6 - CASSPDNSNQPQHF TGTGCCAGCAGTCCTGACAATAGCAATCAGCCCCAGCATTTT